A selection of T cell receptor beta chains follows, all from one sample in a study of cytomegalovirus exposure and HLA in healthy donors. Only in-frame clones appear in the TCRdb table, and some are missing; sequencing was by immunoSEQ multiplex PCR. The sample holds around 85,000 clones, 80% seen once. The sequencing sample was made of PBMCs. The origin of the receptors is a middle-aged man in good health and CMV-seropositive. CDR3s include the opening cysteine and the closing phenylalanine or tryptophan. The D gene is left open where the match is weak. Where a row states a size, it is once, few, many or the class of an expanded clone; other rows omit it.

j_call | d_call | v_call | clone_size | cdr3_aa | cdr3_nt
TRBJ1-2 | - | TRBV11-2 | - | CASSLVEGVRGRDGYTF | TGTGCCAGCAGCTTAGTCGAGGGGGTAAGGGGTCGTGATGGCTACACCTTC
TRBJ2-1 | TRBD2 | TRBV10-3 | - | CAISDSGGSYNEQFF | TGTGCCATCAGTGATAGCGGGGGTTCCTACAATGAGCAGTTCTTC
TRBJ2-7 | TRBD2 | TRBV6-1 | - | CASSEFGTSGWEQYF | TGTGCCAGCAGTGAATTCGGTACTAGCGGATGGGAGCAGTACTTC
TRBJ2-3 | - | TRBV7-9 | once | CSSSRTRTATDTQYF | TGTTCCAGCAGCCGTACTAGAACTGCCACAGATACGCAGTATTTT
TRBJ2-6 | - | TRBV4-2 | - | CASSQAGESGANGLTF | TGTGCCAGCAGCCAGGCAGGGGAGTCTGGGGCCAACGGCCTGACTTTC
TRBJ2-7 | TRBD2 | TRBV5-6 | - | CASFGRQGVHGQYF | TGTGCCAGCTTCGGGAGGCAGGGTGTTCACGGGCAGTACTTC
TRBJ1-2 | - | TRBV5-1 | - | CASSLTGENYGYTF | TGCGCCAGCAGCTTGACAGGCGAAAACTATGGCTACACCTTC
TRBJ2-7 | TRBD1 | TRBV6-5 | once | CASKERQGISYEQYF | TGTGCCAGCAAAGAACGACAGGGGATCTCCTACGAGCAGTACTTC
TRBJ2-5 | TRBD2 | TRBV5-1 | - | CASSLELSLAGEETQYF | TGCGCCAGCAGCCTTGAATTGAGTTTGGCGGGAGAAGAGACCCAGTACTTC
TRBJ2-7 | - | TRBV6-5 | - | CASSSAGTISYEQYF | TGTGCCAGCAGTTCGGCCGGGACAATCTCCTACGAGCAGTACTTC
TRBJ1-1 | TRBD1 | TRBV2 | - | CASTIRQGRNTEAFF | TGTGCCAGCACCATACGACAGGGTAGGAACACTGAAGCTTTCTTT
TRBJ1-5 | - | TRBV30 | - | CAWSVLQNQPQHF | TGTGCCTGGAGTGTATTGCAGAATCAGCCCCAGCATTTT
TRBJ2-7 | - | TRBV7-2 | - | CASSLIWQHEQYF | TGTGCCAGCAGCTTAATTTGGCAACACGAGCAGTACTTC
TRBJ2-5 | TRBD1 | TRBV27 | - | CASSQPGTGSKTQYF | TGTGCCAGCAGTCAACCCGGGACAGGGTCGAAGACCCAGTACTTC
TRBJ2-1 | TRBD2 | TRBV29-1 | - | CSVLGLADYNEQFF | TGCAGCGTGCTGGGACTAGCGGATTACAATGAGCAGTTCTTC
TRBJ1-2 | - | TRBV5-1 | - | CASSSETPGQNYGYTF | TGCGCCAGCAGCTCGGAAACACCGGGACAAAACTATGGCTACACCTTC
TRBJ2-7 | TRBD2 | TRBV2 | - | CASSEARGLAGIGEQYF | TGTGCCAGCAGTGAAGCGAGGGGACTAGCGGGAATCGGCGAGCAGTACTTC
TRBJ2-1 | - | TRBV6-4 | - | CASSANTGPHEQFF | TGTGCCAGCAGTGCGAATACAGGGCCCCATGAGCAGTTCTTC
TRBJ1-1 | - | TRBV4-1 | - | CASSLRGTEAFF | TGCGCCAGCAGCCTCAGGGGCACTGAAGCTTTCTTT
TRBJ1-1 | TRBD1 | TRBV6-1 | - | CASSEGIPGQTEAFF | TGTGCCAGCAGTGAAGGAATTCCGGGACAGACTGAAGCTTTCTTT